The 7 T cell receptor beta chains below were found in one sample sequenced in a study of cytomegalovirus exposure and HLA in healthy donors (dated by TCRdb to 2017 to 2019). The library was prepared using the immunoSEQ multiplex PCR assay. Held by TCRdb, this immuneACCESS table contains in-frame sequences only and omits some clones. Under half of the omission traces to an unresolved V gene where checked; the cause of the rest is unknown. Across this sample there are fewer than 90,000 clones, with 96% seen only once. Of the sample, 1.6% is held by the ten largest clones. Sample: PBMCs. These receptors all come from a man younger than 30 in good health and CMV-seropositive.

This sequence joins TRBV6-6 and TRBJ1-5; 11 bases line up with TRBD1. The V segment lost 5 bases and the J segment 9 bases; nucleotides outside the gene matches: 6. The germline CDR1 and CDR2 sequences are MNHNY and SVGAGI (reference sequence). The CDR3 contains 14 residues. CDR3 nucleotides: TGTGCCAGCAGTCAACGGACAGGGGGCGCGCCCCAGCATTTT. Translating gives CASSQRTGGAPQHF.

J is TRBJ2-1 and V is TRBV12-5, with TRBD2 as a possible D gene (6 bases). The CDR3 sequence is 15 residues long. The germline V gene encodes CDR1 LGHNT and CDR2 FRNRAP. Trimming pared 0 bases from V and 9 bases from J, leaving 15 bases between. The CDR3 loop is CASGLVHAGRGEQFF. The CDR3, as DNA: TGTGCTAGTGGTTTGGTACATGCGGGGCGCGGTGAGCAGTTCTTC.

The chain has TRBV28 and TRBJ2-1, with D perhaps matching TRBD2 (6 bases). Germline-derived CDR1 and CDR2 are MDHEN and SYDVKM. V was clipped by 1 base and J by 1 base, with 17 bases between them. The CDR3 extends over 18 amino acids. The CDR3 sequence: CASSLSFGVAESYNEQFF. The CDR3 DNA sequence: TGTGCCAGCAGTTTATCTTTCGGGGTAGCGGAGTCCTACAATGAGCAGTTCTTC.

The chain couples TRBV9 to TRBJ2-5; 7 positions match TRBD1. Germline V gene sequence: CDR1 SGDLS, CDR2 YYNGEE. The CDR3 has 14 residues. V was clipped by 0 bases and J by 1 base; unmatched bases: 0. The CDR3 is CASSVDRGQETQYF. CDR3 DNA sequence: TGTGCCAGCAGCGTAGACAGGGGCCAAGAGACCCAGTACTTC.

J is TRBJ2-7 and V is TRBV18, with D maybe TRBD2 (6 bases). CDR3 size: 17 residues. Looked up from germline, CDR1 is KGHSH and CDR2 is LQKENI. V lost 3 bases and J lost 0, with 18 bases in between. CDR3 sequence (DNA): TGTGCCAGCTCACCCCTCACCGGAGGGGCGAGCTCCTACGAGCAGTACTTC. Its translation: CASSPLTGGASSYEQYF. Combining the CDR3 with reference TRBV18 and TRBJ2-7 gives the whole variable domain NAGVMQNPRHLVRRRGQEARLRCSPMKGHSHVYWYRQLPEEGLKFMVYLQKENIIDESGMPKERFSAEFPKEGPSILRIQQVVRGDSAAYFCASSPLTGGASSYEQYFGPGTRLTVT.

The chain uses TRBV28 and TRBJ1-2; no definite D call. Looked up from germline, CDR1 is MDHEN and CDR2 is SYDVKM. The CDR3 contains 13 residues. With 3 bases removed from V and 2 bases from J, the gap between germline ends came to 7 bases. CDR3 DNA sequence: TGTGCCAGCAGTTTGCGGGAGAACTATGGCTACACCTTC. It is translated as CASSLRENYGYTF.

The chain uses TRBV7-9 and TRBJ2-7; TRBD2 matches at 10 bases. V was pared by 10 bases and J by 6 bases, with 18 bases of the junction left unmatched. Germline CDR1 reads SEHNR; CDR2 reads FQNEAQ (reference sequence). The CDR3 spans 16 residues. In DNA, the CDR3 is TGTGCCACAGGGAGGGTAGCGGGAGGCAGCATCTTCGAGCAGTACTTC. This sequence encodes CATGRVAGGSIFEQYF.